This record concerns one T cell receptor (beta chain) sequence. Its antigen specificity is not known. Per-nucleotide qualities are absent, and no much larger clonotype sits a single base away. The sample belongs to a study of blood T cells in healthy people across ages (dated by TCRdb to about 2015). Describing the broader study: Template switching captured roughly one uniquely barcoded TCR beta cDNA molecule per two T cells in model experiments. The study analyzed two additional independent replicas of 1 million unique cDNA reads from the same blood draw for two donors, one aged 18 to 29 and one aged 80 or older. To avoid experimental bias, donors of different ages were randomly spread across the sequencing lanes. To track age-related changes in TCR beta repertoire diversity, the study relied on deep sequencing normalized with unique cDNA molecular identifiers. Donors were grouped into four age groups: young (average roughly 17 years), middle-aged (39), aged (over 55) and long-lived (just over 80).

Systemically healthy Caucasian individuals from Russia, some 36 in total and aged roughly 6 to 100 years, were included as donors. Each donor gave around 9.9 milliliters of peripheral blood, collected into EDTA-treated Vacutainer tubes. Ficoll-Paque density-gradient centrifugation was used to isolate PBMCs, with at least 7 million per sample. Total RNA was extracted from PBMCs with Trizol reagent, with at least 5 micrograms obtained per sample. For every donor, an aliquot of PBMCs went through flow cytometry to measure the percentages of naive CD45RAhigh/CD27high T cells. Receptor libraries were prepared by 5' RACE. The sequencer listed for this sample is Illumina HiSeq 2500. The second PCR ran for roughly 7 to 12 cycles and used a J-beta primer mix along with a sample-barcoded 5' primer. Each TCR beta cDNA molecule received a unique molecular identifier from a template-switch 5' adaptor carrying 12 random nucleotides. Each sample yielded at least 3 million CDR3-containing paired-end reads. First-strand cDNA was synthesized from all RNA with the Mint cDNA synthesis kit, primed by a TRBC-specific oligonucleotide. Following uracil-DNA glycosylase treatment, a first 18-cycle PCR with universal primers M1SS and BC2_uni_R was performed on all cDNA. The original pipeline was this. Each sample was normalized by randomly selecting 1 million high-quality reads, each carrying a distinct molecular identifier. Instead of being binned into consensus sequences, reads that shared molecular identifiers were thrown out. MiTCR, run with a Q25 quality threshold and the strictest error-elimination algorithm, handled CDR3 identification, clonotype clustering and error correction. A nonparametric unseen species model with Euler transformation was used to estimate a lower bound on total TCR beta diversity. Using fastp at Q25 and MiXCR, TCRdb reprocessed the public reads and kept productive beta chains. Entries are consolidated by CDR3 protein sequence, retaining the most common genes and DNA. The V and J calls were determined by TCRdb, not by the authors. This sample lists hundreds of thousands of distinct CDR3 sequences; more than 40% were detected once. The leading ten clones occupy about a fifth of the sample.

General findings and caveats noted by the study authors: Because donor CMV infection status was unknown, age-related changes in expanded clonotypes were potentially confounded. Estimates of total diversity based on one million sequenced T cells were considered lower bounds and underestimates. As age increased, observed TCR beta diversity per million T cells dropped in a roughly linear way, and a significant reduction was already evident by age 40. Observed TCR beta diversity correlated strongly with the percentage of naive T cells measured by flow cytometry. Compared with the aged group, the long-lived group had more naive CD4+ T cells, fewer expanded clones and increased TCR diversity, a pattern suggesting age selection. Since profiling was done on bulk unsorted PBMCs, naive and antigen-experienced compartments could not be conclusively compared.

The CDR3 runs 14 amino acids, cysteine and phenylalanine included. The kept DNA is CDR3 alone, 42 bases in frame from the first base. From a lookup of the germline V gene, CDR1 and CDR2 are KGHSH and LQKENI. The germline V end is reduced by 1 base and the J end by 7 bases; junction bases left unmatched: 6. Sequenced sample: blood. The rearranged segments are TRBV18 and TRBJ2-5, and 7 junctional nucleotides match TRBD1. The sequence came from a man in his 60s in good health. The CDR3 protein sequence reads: CASSPLDRDGTQYF. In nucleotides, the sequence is TGTGCCAGCTCACCACTAGACAGGGACGGGACCCAGTACTTC.